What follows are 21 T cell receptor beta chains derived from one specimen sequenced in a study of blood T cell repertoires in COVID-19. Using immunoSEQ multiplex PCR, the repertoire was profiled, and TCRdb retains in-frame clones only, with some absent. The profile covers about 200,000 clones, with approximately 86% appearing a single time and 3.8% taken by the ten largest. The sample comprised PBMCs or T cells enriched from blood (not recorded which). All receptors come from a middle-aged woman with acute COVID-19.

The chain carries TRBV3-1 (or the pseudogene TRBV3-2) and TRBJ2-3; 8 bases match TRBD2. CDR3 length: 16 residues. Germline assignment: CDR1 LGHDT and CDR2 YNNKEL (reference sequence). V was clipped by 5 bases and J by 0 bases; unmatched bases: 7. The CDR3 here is CASSSTSGSSTDTQYF. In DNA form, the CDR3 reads TGTGCCAGCAGCTCAACTAGCGGCTCTAGCACAGATACGCAGTATTTT.

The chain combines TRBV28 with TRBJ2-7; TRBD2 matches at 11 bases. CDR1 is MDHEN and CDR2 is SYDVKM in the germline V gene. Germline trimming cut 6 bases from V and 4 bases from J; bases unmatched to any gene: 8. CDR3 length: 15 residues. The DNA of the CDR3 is TGTGCCAGCAGCTTAGCGGGAGGGCCGAGGTACGAGCAGTACTTC. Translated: CASSLAGGPRYEQYF.

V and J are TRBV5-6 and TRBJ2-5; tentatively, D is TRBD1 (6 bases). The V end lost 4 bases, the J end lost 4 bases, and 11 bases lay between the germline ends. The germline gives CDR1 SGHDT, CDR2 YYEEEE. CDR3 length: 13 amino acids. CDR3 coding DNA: TGTGCCAGCAGCACCTGGGGGCTAGAGACCCAGTACTTC. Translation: CASSTWGLETQYF.

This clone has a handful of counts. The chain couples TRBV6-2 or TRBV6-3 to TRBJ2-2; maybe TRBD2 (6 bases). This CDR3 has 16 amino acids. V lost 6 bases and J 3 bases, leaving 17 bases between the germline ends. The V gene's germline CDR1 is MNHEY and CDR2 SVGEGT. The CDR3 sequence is CASSPRGTRYTGELFF. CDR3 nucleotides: TGTGCCAGCAGCCCACGGGGGACGAGGTACACCGGGGAGCTGTTTTTT.

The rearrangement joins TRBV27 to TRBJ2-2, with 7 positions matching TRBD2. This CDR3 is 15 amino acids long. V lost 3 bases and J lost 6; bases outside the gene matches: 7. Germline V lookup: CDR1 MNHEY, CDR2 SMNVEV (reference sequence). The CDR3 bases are TGTGCCAGCAGTTTGGAGGCAGGGAGGGCCGGGGAGCTGTTTTTT. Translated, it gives CASSLEAGRAGELFF.

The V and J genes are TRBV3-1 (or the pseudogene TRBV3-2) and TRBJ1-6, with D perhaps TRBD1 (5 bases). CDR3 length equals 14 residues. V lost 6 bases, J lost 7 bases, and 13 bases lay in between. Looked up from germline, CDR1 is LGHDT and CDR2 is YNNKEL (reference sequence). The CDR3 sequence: CASRSRVSNSPLHF. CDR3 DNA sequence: TGTGCCAGCAGGTCCAGGGTATCAAATTCACCCCTCCACTTT.

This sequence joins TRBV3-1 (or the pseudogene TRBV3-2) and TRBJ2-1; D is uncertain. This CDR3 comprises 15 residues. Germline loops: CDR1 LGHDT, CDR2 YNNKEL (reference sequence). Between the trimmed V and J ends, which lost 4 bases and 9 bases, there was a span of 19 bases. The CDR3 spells CASSRRRGVSTEQFF. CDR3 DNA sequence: TGTGCCAGCAGCCGGCGGAGAGGCGTTTCCACTGAGCAGTTCTTC.

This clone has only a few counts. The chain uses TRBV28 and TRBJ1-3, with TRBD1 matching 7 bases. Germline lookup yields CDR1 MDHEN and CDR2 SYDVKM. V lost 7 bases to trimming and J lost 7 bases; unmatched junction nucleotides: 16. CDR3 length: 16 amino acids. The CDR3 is CASKEGAGQSANTIYF. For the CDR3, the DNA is TGTGCCAGCAAAGAGGGGGCAGGGCAGTCCGCGAACACCATATATTTT.

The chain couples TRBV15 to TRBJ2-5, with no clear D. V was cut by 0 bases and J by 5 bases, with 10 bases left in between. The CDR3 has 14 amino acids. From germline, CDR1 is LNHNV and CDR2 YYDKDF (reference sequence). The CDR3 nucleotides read TGTGCCACCAGCAGAGATCCTAGTTTCGAGACCCAGTACTTC. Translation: CATSRDPSFETQYF.

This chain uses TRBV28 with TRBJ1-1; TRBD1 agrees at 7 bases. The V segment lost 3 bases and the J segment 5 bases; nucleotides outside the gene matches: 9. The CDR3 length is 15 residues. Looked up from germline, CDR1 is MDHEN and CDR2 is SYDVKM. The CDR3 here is CASSFLGRGVTEAFF. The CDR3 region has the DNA TGTGCCAGCAGTTTTTTGGGCAGGGGGGTAACTGAAGCTTTCTTT.

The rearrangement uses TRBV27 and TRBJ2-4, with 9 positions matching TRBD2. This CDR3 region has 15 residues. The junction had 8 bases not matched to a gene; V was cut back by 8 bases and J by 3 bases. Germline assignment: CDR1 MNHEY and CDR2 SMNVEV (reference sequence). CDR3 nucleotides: TGTGCCAGCGGTTCGCGGGGGGGGCTCAAAAACATTCAGTACTTC. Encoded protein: CASGSRGGLKNIQYF.

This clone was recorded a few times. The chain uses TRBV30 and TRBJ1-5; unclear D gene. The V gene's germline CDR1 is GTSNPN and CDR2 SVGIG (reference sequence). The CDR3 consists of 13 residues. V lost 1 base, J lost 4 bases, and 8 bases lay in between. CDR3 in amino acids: CAWSANRNQPQHF. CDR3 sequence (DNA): TGTGCCTGGAGTGCAAACAGAAATCAGCCCCAGCATTTT.

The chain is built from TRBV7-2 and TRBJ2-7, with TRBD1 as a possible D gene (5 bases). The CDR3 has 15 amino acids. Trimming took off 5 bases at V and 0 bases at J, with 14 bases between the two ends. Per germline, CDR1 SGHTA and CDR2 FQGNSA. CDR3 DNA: TGTGCCAGCAGCGCCTTCAAAGGGGCCTCCTACGAGCAGTACTTC. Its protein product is CASSAFKGASYEQYF.

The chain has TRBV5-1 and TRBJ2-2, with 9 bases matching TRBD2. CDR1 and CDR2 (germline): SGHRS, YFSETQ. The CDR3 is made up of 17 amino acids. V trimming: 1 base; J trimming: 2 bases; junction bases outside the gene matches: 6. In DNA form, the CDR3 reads TGCGCCAGCAGCTTGTTTGGTAGCGGGAGAAACACCGGGGAGCTGTTTTTT. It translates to CASSLFGSGRNTGELFF.

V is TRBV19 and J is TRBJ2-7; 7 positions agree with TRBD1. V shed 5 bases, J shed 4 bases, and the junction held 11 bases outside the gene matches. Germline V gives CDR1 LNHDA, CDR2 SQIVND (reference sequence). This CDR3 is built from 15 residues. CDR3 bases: TGTGCCAGTAGTGTCCAGAGGGGGCGCGTATACGAGCAGTACTTC. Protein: CASSVQRGRVYEQYF. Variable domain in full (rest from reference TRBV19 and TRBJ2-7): DGGITQSPKYLFRKEGQNVTLSCEQNLNHDAMYWYRQDPGQGLRLIYYSQIVNDFQKGDIAEGYSVSREKKESFPLTVTSAQKNPTAFYLCASSVQRGRVYEQYFGPGTRLTVT.

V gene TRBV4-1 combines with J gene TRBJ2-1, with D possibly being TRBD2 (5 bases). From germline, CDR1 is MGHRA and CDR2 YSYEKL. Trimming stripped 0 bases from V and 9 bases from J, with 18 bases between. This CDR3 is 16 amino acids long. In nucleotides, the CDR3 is TGCGCCAGCAGCCAAGATGGAACCACTAGGCCGGGTGAGCAGTTCTTC. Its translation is CASSQDGTTRPGEQFF.

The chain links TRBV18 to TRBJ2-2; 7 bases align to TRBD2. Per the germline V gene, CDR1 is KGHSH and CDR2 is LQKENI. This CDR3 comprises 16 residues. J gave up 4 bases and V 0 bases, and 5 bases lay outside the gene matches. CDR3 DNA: TGTGCCAGCTCACCACCCTCAAGCGGGACCACCGGGGAGCTGTTTTTT. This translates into CASSPPSSGTTGELFF.

CDR3 nucleotide sequence: TGTGCCAGCAGCCAAGGTATCAACAACTACGAGCAGTACTTC. It is translated as CASSQGINNYEQYF. This sequence joins TRBV3-1 (or the pseudogene TRBV3-2) and TRBJ2-7; D gene ambiguous. The ends were cut back, 1 base at V and 3 bases at J, with 10 bases in the middle. Looked up from germline, CDR1 is LGHDT and CDR2 is YNNKEL (reference sequence). This CDR3 contains 14 residues.

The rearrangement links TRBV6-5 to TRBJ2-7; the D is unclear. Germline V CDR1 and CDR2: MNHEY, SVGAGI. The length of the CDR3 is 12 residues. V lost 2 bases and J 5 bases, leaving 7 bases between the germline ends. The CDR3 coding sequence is TGTGCCAGCAGTTACGGAGACGACGAGCAGTACTTC. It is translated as CASSYGDDEQYF.

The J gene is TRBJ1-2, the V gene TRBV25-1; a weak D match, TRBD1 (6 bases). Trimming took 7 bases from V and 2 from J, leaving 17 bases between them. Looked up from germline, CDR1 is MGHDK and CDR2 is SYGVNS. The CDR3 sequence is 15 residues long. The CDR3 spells CASIPTGGSNYGYTF. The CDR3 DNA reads TGTGCCAGCATCCCCACGGGGGGCTCCAACTATGGCTACACCTTC.

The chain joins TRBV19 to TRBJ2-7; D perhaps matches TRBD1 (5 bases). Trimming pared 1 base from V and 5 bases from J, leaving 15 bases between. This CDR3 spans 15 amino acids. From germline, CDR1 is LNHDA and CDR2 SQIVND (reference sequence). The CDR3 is CASSIGGTTANEQYF. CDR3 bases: TGTGCCAGTAGTATAGGGGGCACAACGGCTAACGAGCAGTACTTC. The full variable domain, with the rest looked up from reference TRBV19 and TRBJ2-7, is DGGITQSPKYLFRKEGQNVTLSCEQNLNHDAMYWYRQDPGQGLRLIYYSQIVNDFQKGDIAEGYSVSREKKESFPLTVTSAQKNPTAFYLCASSIGGTTANEQYFGPGTRLTVT.